Below, one T cell receptor beta chain is given with its context. Its antigen is undetermined. Germline V gene lookup returns CDR1 MNHEY and CDR2 SMNVEV (reference sequence). Losses at the gene ends were 6 bases for V and 6 bases for J; bases not matched to a gene: 11. The CDR3 is made up of 14 amino acids. The data were taken from a study of T-cell memory formation after mild COVID-19. About the study: Clustering of TCRs was largely donor specific.

In TCRdb, the 5' RACE reads were re-called with MiXCR into one record per CDR3 protein. The sample carries about half a million distinct CDR3 sequences, roughly 20% recorded once. Findings of the study overall: There was no confirmation that second-wave clones peaking on day 37 were SARS-CoV-2 specific. Some clones that responded turned up in pre-infection memory, which suggests that cross-reactive memory joined in.

This TCR derives from an adult woman who had mild COVID-19 (a few samples of this study predate the infection). Cell type and time point are not known. Sequenced material: PBMCs or a T cell subset sorted from them (not recorded which). V usage is TRBV27 and J usage is TRBJ2-7; 7 nucleotides line up with TRBD2. As DNA, the CDR3 is TGTGCCAGCAGCCCTGGGGGGGTTTGGAGCGAGCAGTACTTC. The encoded protein is CASSPGGVWSEQYF.